The 4 T cell receptor beta chains in this list originate from one sample, sequenced in a study of technical replicates of blood from a handful of donors. Repertoires were generated with immunoSEQ multiplex PCR, while TCRdb's copy carries only in-frame clones and drops some. This sample has about 66,000 clones, with more than 75% found just once. Sample: PBMCs. The receptors derive from a human donor in good health. Some clones in this sample may be carry-over from other donors' samples.

The rearrangement joins TRBV15 to TRBJ1-2, with TRBD1 matching over 7 bases. J was trimmed by 3 bases and V by 0 bases; bases with no gene match: 10. The germline V gene has CDR1 LNHNV and CDR2 YYDKDF (reference sequence). This CDR3 has 17 residues. CDR3 sequence: CATSRDLPGGKDYGYTF. The CDR3, as DNA: TGTGCCACCAGCAGAGATCTGCCAGGGGGTAAAGACTATGGCTACACCTTC.

The chain uses TRBV7-2 and TRBJ1-1; perhaps TRBD1 as D (6 bases). The CDR3 consists of 14 residues. The germline V gene encodes CDR1 SGHTA and CDR2 FQGNSA. The V end was cut by 3 bases, the J end by 5 bases, with 13 bases between. The CDR3 here is CASSLDKGGTEAFF. DNA of the CDR3: TGTGCCAGCAGCTTGGATAAGGGGGGGACTGAAGCTTTCTTT.

The chain uses TRBV2 and TRBJ2-7, with no clear D. CDR3 length equals 15 residues. V lost 2 bases, J lost 1 base, and 12 bases lay in between. Germline V gene sequence: CDR1 SNHLY, CDR2 FYNNEI. CDR3 sequence reads: CASSERAGWSYEQYF. The DNA for the CDR3 is TGTGCCAGCAGTGAACGAGCCGGGTGGTCCTACGAGCAGTACTTC.

V gene TRBV9 combines with J gene TRBJ2-2; a possible D gene is TRBD1 (6 bases). The length of the CDR3 is 14 residues. Trimming took off 6 bases at V and 4 bases at J, with 13 bases between the two ends. CDR1 and CDR2 from the germline V gene are SGDLS and YYNGEE. CDR3 nucleotides: TGTGCCAGCAAAACAGGGCTCGGCACCGGGGAGCTGTTTTTT. It is translated as CASKTGLGTGELFF.